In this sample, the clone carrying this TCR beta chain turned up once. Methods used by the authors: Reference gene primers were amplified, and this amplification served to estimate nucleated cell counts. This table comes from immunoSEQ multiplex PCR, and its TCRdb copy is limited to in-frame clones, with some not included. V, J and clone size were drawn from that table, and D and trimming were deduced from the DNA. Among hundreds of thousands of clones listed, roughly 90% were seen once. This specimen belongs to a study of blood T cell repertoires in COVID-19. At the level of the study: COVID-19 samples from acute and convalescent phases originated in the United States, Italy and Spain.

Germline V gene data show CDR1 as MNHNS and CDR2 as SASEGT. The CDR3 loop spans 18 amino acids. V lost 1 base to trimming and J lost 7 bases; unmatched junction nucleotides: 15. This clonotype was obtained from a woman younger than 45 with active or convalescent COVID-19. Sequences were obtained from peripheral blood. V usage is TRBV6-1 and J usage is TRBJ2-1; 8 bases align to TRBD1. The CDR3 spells CASSEGGPADRVGNEQFF. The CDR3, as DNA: TGTGCCAGCAGTGAAGGGGGACCGGCGGACAGGGTCGGGAATGAGCAGTTCTTC.